This TCR beta chain was captured in a study of HIV-infected patients and healthy controls. Study-level information: CD4 counts in about 90% of the 16 patients increased modestly yet significantly but stayed below normal.

This clonotype was observed at least ten times. Its specificity is unknown. Alpha and beta constant-region primers primed reverse transcription of around 500 ng RNA. Separate chain-specific third strand synthesis with multiplexing indices produced the alpha and beta libraries. After a brief PCR adding P5, P7 and a second index, roughly 25 amplification cycles followed. One entry per CDR3 protein results from TCRdb running MiXCR on the 5' RACE reads. The sample includes about 5,500 distinct CDR3 sequences, over 6.5% of them seen just once. Whole-study findings and limits: Healthy controls carried many MAIT alpha-chain CDR3s, while HIV+ repertoires had few. Apparent post-therapy Gini recovery among HIV-infected patients was not reproduced with size-matched repertoires.

No cell fractionation was done, so the repertoire covers all unsorted peripheral blood T cells. V was clipped by 3 bases and J by 7 bases, with 6 bases between them. CDR3 size: 11 residues. From germline, CDR1 is LGHNA and CDR2 YNFKEQ. The source of this sequence is an adult with HIV infection. V is TRBV4-2 and J is TRBJ2-5, with no clear D. This specimen was blood, taken before antiretroviral therapy. The CDR3 sequence: CASSHRGTQYF. The CDR3 region has the DNA TGTGCCAGCAGCCACCGTGGGACCCAGTACTTC.